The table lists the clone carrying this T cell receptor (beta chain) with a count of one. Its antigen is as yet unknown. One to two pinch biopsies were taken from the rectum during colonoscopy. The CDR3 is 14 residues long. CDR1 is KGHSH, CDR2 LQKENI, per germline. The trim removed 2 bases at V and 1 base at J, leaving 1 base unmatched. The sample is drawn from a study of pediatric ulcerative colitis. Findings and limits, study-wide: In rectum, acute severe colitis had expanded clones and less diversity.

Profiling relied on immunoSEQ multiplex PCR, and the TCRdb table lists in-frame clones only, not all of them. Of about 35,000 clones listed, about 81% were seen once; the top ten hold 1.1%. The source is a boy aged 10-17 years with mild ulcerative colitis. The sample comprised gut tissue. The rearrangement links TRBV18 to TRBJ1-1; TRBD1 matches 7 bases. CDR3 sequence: CASSPDRENTEAFF. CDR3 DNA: TGTGCCAGCTCACCAGACAGGGAGAACACTGAAGCTTTCTTT.